These 16 T cell receptor beta chains were sequenced from one sample in a study of blood T cell repertoires in COVID-19. The method was immunoSEQ multiplex PCR; TCRdb's version includes in-frame clones alone and lacks a portion of them. The sample carries 330,000 or so clones, almost 90% recorded once. The sample taken for sequencing was PBMCs or T cells enriched from blood (not recorded which). The origin of the receptors is a woman in her twenties or thirties who had been exposed to COVID-19.

This chain uses TRBV19 with TRBJ2-5; no definite D call. Looked up from germline, CDR1 is LNHDA and CDR2 is SQIVND (reference sequence). V lost 4 bases and J 3 bases, leaving 6 bases between the germline ends. The CDR3 has 12 amino acids. The CDR3 DNA is TGTGCCAGTAGTAGCGTCAAAGAGACCCAGTACTTC. Protein sequence: CASSSVKETQYF.

The chain carries TRBV2 and TRBJ2-7; a weak D match, TRBD1 (5 bases). The germline CDR1 and CDR2 sequences are SNHLY and FYNNEI. Trimming left V 6 bases short and J 7 bases short, with 28 bases between. This CDR3 has 17 residues. The CDR3 bases are TGTGCCAGCAGCTGGGCAAGGGGCGCATTATCCTCCGGGGAGCAGTACTTC. Protein: CASSWARGALSSGEQYF.

V gene TRBV10-3 combines with J gene TRBJ2-7; 9 nucleotides line up with TRBD2. This CDR3 comprises 15 residues. Trimming at V came to 8 bases and at J to 1 base, leaving 9 bases not matched to a gene. CDR1 ENHRY and CDR2 SYGVKD come from the germline V gene. The CDR3 reads CAIVKGTSGSYEQYF. Written as DNA, the CDR3 is TGTGCCATCGTAAAAGGTACTAGCGGGTCCTACGAGCAGTACTTC.

The V call is TRBV11-2, the J call TRBJ1-2, with D unresolved. This CDR3 spans 14 amino acids. V lost 1 base and J 6 bases, leaving 12 bases between the germline ends. In germline, CDR1 is SGHAT, CDR2 FQNNGV. The CDR3 sequence is CASSLGWAGHGYTF. Written as DNA, the CDR3 is TGTGCCAGCAGCTTAGGCTGGGCAGGCCATGGCTACACCTTC.

V and J are TRBV7-9 and TRBJ2-3, with 8 bases that match TRBD1. V trimming: 5 bases; J trimming: 2 bases; junction bases outside the gene matches: 6. The germline V gene encodes CDR1 SEHNR and CDR2 FQNEAQ (reference sequence). The CDR3 length is 15 residues. The CDR3 DNA sequence: TGTGCCAGCAGCCCGAGGGACAGGAACACAGATACGCAGTATTTT. Translation gives CASSPRDRNTDTQYF.

The chain links TRBV5-1 to TRBJ2-7; TRBD2 matches at 9 bases. The junction had 7 bases not matched to a gene; V was cut back by 0 bases and J by 6 bases. The CDR3 contains 15 residues. Germline V lookup: CDR1 SGHRS, CDR2 YFSETQ. CDR3: CASSLGLAGNGEQYF. CDR3 nucleotide sequence: TGCGCCAGCAGCTTGGGTCTAGCGGGAAATGGCGAGCAGTACTTC.

The rearrangement uses TRBV6-2 or TRBV6-3 and TRBJ2-1, with 12 bases lining up with TRBD2. J was trimmed by 1 base and V by 2 bases; bases with no gene match: 6. CDR1 and CDR2 (germline): MNHEY, SVGEGT. CDR3 length equals 18 residues. CDR3 DNA: TGTGCCAGCAGTTACGAACTGACTAGCGGGAGATCCTACAATGAGCAGTTCTTC. Translation gives CASSYELTSGRSYNEQFF.

V and J are TRBV18 and TRBJ2-6; 9 bases fit TRBD1. This CDR3 is 18 amino acids long. Losses at the gene ends were 0 bases for V and 3 bases for J; bases not matched to a gene: 6. Germline V CDR1 and CDR2: KGHSH, LQKENI. In DNA, the CDR3 is TGTGCCAGCTCACCACCGCGGGACAGGGTTCGTGGGGCCAACGTCCTGACTTTC. It codes for CASSPPRDRVRGANVLTF.

The chain recombines TRBV25-1 with TRBJ1-2, with TRBD1 matching over 7 bases. Trimming took 2 bases from V and 3 from J; bases not matched to a gene: 6. The CDR3 length is 15 residues. From germline, CDR1 is MGHDK and CDR2 SYGVNS. The CDR3 bases are TGTGCCAGCAGTGAAGCGGGAGGGGGCTACTATGGCTACACCTTC. Amino acids: CASSEAGGGYYGYTF.

J is TRBJ2-6 and V is TRBV18; TRBD2 matches at 7 bases. This CDR3 has 17 amino acids. Germline lookup yields CDR1 KGHSH and CDR2 LQKENI. The V segment lost 3 bases and the J segment 0 bases; nucleotides outside the gene matches: 5. The CDR3 loop reads CASSPSSGSSGANVLTF. The DNA for the CDR3 is TGTGCCAGCTCACCGTCTAGCGGATCCTCTGGGGCCAACGTCCTGACTTTC.

CDR3 in DNA: TGTGCCAGCAGTTTAAGGGGGGCGCTGGGACGGGAGGGCCCCTACGAGCAGTACTTC. Encoded protein: CASSLRGALGREGPYEQYF. This sequence joins TRBV27 and TRBJ2-7; 8 bases match TRBD2. This CDR3 spans 19 amino acids. Trimming cost V 2 bases and J 2 bases; bases outside gene matches: 17. Per the germline V gene, CDR1 is MNHEY and CDR2 is SMNVEV (reference sequence).

The J gene is TRBJ2-7, the V gene TRBV27; 7 bases align to TRBD2. CDR1 and CDR2 (germline): MNHEY, SMNVEV (reference sequence). V trimming: 7 bases; J trimming: 2 bases; junction bases outside the gene matches: 8. The CDR3 totals 14 residues. The CDR3 is CASTSSGNPYEQYF. In DNA, the CDR3 is TGTGCCAGCACCTCTAGCGGTAACCCCTACGAGCAGTACTTC.

This rearrangement joins TRBV5-1 to TRBJ2-1; 7 bases map to TRBD2. The V gene's germline CDR1 is SGHRS and CDR2 YFSETQ. Trimming removed 4 bases from V and 0 bases from J; junction bases left unmatched: 1. CDR3 size: 14 residues. DNA for the CDR3: TGCGCCAGCAGCGCTAGCGGCTCCTACAATGAGCAGTTCTTC. This sequence encodes CASSASGSYNEQFF.

In nucleotides, the CDR3 is TGTGCCAGTAGTTATTCCGGGACAGGGGACTACGAGCAGTACTTC. Translating it yields CASSYSGTGDYEQYF. The chain carries TRBV19 and TRBJ2-7, with TRBD1 matching over 10 bases. The CDR3 contains 15 residues. V was pared by 5 bases and J by 3 bases, with 7 bases of the junction left unmatched. The V gene's germline CDR1 is LNHDA and CDR2 SQIVND (reference sequence). The entire variable domain, with the rest obtained from reference TRBV19 and TRBJ2-7, is as follows: DGGITQSPKYLFRKEGQNVTLSCEQNLNHDAMYWYRQDPGQGLRLIYYSQIVNDFQKGDIAEGYSVSREKKESFPLTVTSAQKNPTAFYLCASSYSGTGDYEQYFGPGTRLTVT.

This clone was counted only a few times. CDR3 loop: CSAARDSIQFF. The DNA for the CDR3 is TGCAGCGCCGCGCGGGACTCAATACAGTTCTTC. This sequence joins TRBV29-1 and TRBJ2-1; the D gene is possibly TRBD2 (6 bases). The CDR3 runs to 11 residues. Trimming cost V 7 bases and J 13 bases, with 17 bases left between them. Germline CDR1 reads SQVTM; CDR2 reads ANQGSEA.

This clone was seen once. The V gene is TRBV18, the J gene TRBJ1-3; D call uncertain. The germline gives CDR1 KGHSH, CDR2 LQKENI. With 6 bases removed from V and 1 base from J, the gap between germline ends came to 22 bases. CDR3 length: 18 amino acids. The CDR3 sequence: CASSFLNPTGLSGNTIYF. The CDR3 coding sequence is TGTGCCAGCTCGTTCTTAAACCCCACGGGATTGTCTGGAAACACCATATATTTT.